What follows are 8 T cell receptor beta chains derived from one specimen sequenced in a study of identical twins. From the 5' RACE reads, TCRdb called clonotypes with MiXCR, one entry per CDR3 protein. The repertoire has approximately 630,000 distinct CDR3 sequences, 7.1% of them found once; the top ten carry around 1.6%. This sample also belongs to another study, concerning yellow fever vaccine responses in identical twins.

Sequencing used PBMCs. The origin of the receptors is a woman between 18 and 29 years old in good health.

This clonotype was detected only a few times. The chain has TRBV2 and TRBJ2-4, with a possible D match to TRBD1 (5 bases). V shed 6 bases and J shed 0 bases, with 12 bases lying between them. This CDR3 has 15 amino acids. Germline lookup yields CDR1 SNHLY and CDR2 FYNNEI. The DNA for the CDR3 is TGTGCCAGCAGGTTCGACAGCCTAGCCAAAAACATTCAGTACTTC. As protein: CASRFDSLAKNIQYF.

CDR3 nucleotides: TGCGCCAGCAGCTTGGACGTATCCGCTGAAGCTTTCTTT. Its translation is CASSLDVSAEAFF. V is TRBV5-1 and J is TRBJ1-1, with D hard to call. The CDR3 is 13 amino acids. The germline V and J ends were trimmed by 0 bases and 6 bases, with 9 bases remaining between them. CDR1 and CDR2 (germline): SGHRS, YFSETQ.

In this sample, this clonotype turned up a few times. The chain links TRBV6-1 to TRBJ1-1, with a tentative D call TRBD1 (5 bases). Trimming cost V 6 bases and J 5 bases, with 19 bases left between them. This CDR3 region has 15 residues. The V gene's germline CDR1 is MNHNS and CDR2 SASEGT. The CDR3 here is CASSPTDTRDTEAFF. CDR3 nucleotides: TGTGCCAGCAGCCCGACAGATACGCGTGATACTGAAGCTTTCTTT.

The chain uses TRBV7-9 and TRBJ2-1; the match to TRBD2 covers 9 bases. The V gene's germline CDR1 is SEHNR and CDR2 FQNEAQ (reference sequence). CDR3 size: 15 residues. With 3 bases clipped from V and 9 bases from J, the junction kept 9 bases outside the gene matches. CDR3 residues: CASSFLAGVAGEQFF. DNA of the CDR3: TGTGCCAGCAGCTTCTTAGCGGGAGTGGCGGGTGAGCAGTTCTTC.

This clonotype appeared a few times. The V and J genes are TRBV28 and TRBJ2-7; D is perhaps TRBD1 or TRBD2 (5 bases each). There are 14 residues in the CDR3. Per the germline V gene, CDR1 is MDHEN and CDR2 is SYDVKM. Trimming shortened V by 6 bases and J by 2 bases, and 14 bases separated the two germline ends. The CDR3 spells CASSSSGTAYEQYF. The CDR3, as DNA: TGTGCCAGCAGCTCATCCGGGACGGCCTACGAGCAGTACTTC.

At least ten counts were recorded for this clonotype. This chain connects TRBV5-1 to TRBJ1-1, with D unresolved. Trimming removed 1 base from V and 4 bases from J, with 5 bases in between. The CDR3 runs 12 residues. Germline CDR1 SGHRS, CDR2 YFSETQ. CDR3 residues: CASSLTGTEAFF. The DNA of the CDR3 is TGCGCCAGCAGCTTGACGGGCACTGAAGCTTTCTTT.

This clonotype showed up just a few times. V gene TRBV20-1 combines with J gene TRBJ2-5; the match to TRBD2 covers 8 bases. Germline trimming cut 2 bases from V and 6 bases from J; bases unmatched to any gene: 5. CDR1 is DFQATT, CDR2 SNEGSKA, per germline (reference sequence). This CDR3 is built from 13 residues. CDR3 sequence: CSARSGGGKTQYF. CDR3 nucleotides: TGCAGTGCTAGATCGGGGGGGGGCAAGACCCAGTACTTC.

This clonotype was recorded many times. The V and J genes are TRBV11-2 and TRBJ2-1; 8 nucleotides align to TRBD2. The CDR3 extends over 16 amino acids. Germline CDR1 reads SGHAT; CDR2 reads FQNNGV. After removal of 1 base from V and 0 bases from J, the junction contained 2 bases not matched to a gene. CDR3 in amino acids: CASSLVLAGSYNEQFF. DNA for the CDR3: TGTGCCAGCAGCTTAGTTCTAGCGGGCTCCTACAATGAGCAGTTCTTC. Filled out from reference TRBV11-2 and TRBJ2-1, the complete variable domain reads EAGVAQSPRYKIIEKRQSVAFWCNPISGHATLYWYQQILGQGPKLLIQFQNNGVVDDSQLPKDRFSAERLKGVDSTLKIQPAKLEDSAVYLCASSLVLAGSYNEQFFGPGTRLTVL.